These 27 T cell receptor beta chains were sequenced from one sample in a study of T cell changes during pregnancy in multiple sclerosis. Clones were sequenced by immunoSEQ multiplex PCR, and TCRdb holds only the in-frame ones, with some missing. The table records under 70,000 clones, roughly 88% of them present only once. Specimen: peripheral blood, collected in the second trimester of pregnancy. The receptors stem from a female donor with multiple sclerosis, enrolled in a pregnancy study.

The V gene is TRBV6-1, the J gene TRBJ2-5; 9 nucleotides agree with TRBD2. This CDR3 has 15 residues. The ends lost 2 bases at V and 5 bases at J; junction bases unmatched: 6. CDR1 and CDR2 from the germline V gene are MNHNS and SASEGT. The DNA for the CDR3 is TGTGCCAGCAGTGAAATGGCGGGGGGGCTGGAGACCCAGTACTTC. This sequence encodes CASSEMAGGLETQYF.

V is TRBV2 and J is TRBJ2-5; unclear D gene. V lost 0 bases, J lost 4 bases, and 3 bases lay in between. The CDR3 consists of 12 residues. CDR1 and CDR2 (germline): SNHLY, FYNNEI. The chain's CDR3 is CASSEARETQYF. DNA for the CDR3: TGTGCCAGCAGTGAAGCGCGAGAGACCCAGTACTTC.

Here the CDR3 DNA reads TGCGCCAGCAGCTTAGGGACAGGGGATAACACTGAAGCTTTCTTT. Translated: CASSLGTGDNTEAFF. The V gene is TRBV5-1, the J gene TRBJ1-1, with 10 bases that match TRBD1. The V segment lost 2 bases and the J segment 2 bases; nucleotides outside the gene matches: 3. The CDR3 covers 15 residues. CDR1 and CDR2 from the germline V gene are SGHRS and YFSETQ.

The V gene is TRBV6-1, the J gene TRBJ1-1; a weak D match, TRBD1 (6 bases). CDR1 is MNHNS and CDR2 is SASEGT in the germline V gene. The V and J ends lost 1 base and 4 bases respectively, with 10 bases between them. There are 14 residues in the CDR3. The CDR3 DNA is TGTGCCAGCAGTGAAGGGGCAGGGGTCACTGAAGCTTTCTTT. This translates into CASSEGAGVTEAFF.

This clone was picked up one time. The chain is built from TRBV18 and TRBJ2-7; TRBD2 matches at 9 bases. Losses at the gene ends were 3 bases for V and 4 bases for J; bases not matched to a gene: 7. The CDR3 contains 15 residues. CDR1 KGHSH and CDR2 LQKENI come from the germline V gene. The CDR3 bases are TGTGCCAGCTCACCCAATCTAGCGGGGACTTACGAGCAGTACTTC. The encoded protein is CASSPNLAGTYEQYF.

This chain joins TRBV11-1 and TRBJ1-6, with D uncertain. Trimming left V 4 bases short and J 8 bases short, with 15 bases between. Germline CDR1 SGHAT, CDR2 FQDESV (reference sequence). The CDR3 is made up of 15 amino acids. CDR3 loop: CASSSRPGRDSPLHF. Written as DNA, the CDR3 is TGTGCCAGCAGCTCGAGGCCGGGAAGAGATTCACCCCTCCACTTT.

This chain links TRBV6-5 with TRBJ2-5, with D perhaps matching TRBD1 (5 bases). V gave up 0 bases and J gave up 8 bases, with 16 bases separating them. Germline-derived CDR1 and CDR2 are MNHEY and SVGAGI. There are 15 residues in the CDR3. The CDR3 loop is CASSYSIWAGNTQYF. DNA of the CDR3: TGTGCCAGCAGTTACTCGATTTGGGCAGGGAATACCCAGTACTTC.

The CDR3 sequence: CASSPRTSGATDTQYF. The CDR3, as DNA: TGTGCCAGCAGCCCTCGGACTAGCGGGGCCACAGATACGCAGTATTTT. The gene calls are TRBV9 and TRBJ2-3, with 12 bases that match TRBD2. This CDR3 contains 16 residues. The germline V gene has CDR1 SGDLS and CDR2 YYNGEE. The J segment lost 2 bases and the V segment lost 4 bases, leaving 5 bases of the junction unmatched.

The gene calls are TRBV2 and TRBJ1-6; 9 nucleotides agree with TRBD1. Trimming took 6 bases from V and 7 from J; bases not matched to a gene: 7. The V gene's germline CDR1 is SNHLY and CDR2 FYNNEI. The CDR3 totals 15 residues. CDR3 protein: CASRVGTGINSPLHF. The CDR3, as DNA: TGTGCCAGCAGAGTCGGGACAGGGATAAATTCACCCCTCCACTTT.

V and J are TRBV19 and TRBJ1-1, with 7 bases that match TRBD1. Germline CDR1 reads LNHDA; CDR2 reads SQIVND (reference sequence). This CDR3 comprises 14 residues. V lost 3 bases, J lost 1 base, and 2 bases stayed unmatched. The CDR3 DNA reads TGTGCCAGTAGTATCGACAGGGAGAACACTGAAGCTTTCTTT. Its translation is CASSIDRENTEAFF. Full variable domain (remainder filled in from reference TRBV19 and TRBJ1-1): DGGITQSPKYLFRKEGQNVTLSCEQNLNHDAMYWYRQDPGQGLRLIYYSQIVNDFQKGDIAEGYSVSREKKESFPLTVTSAQKNPTAFYLCASSIDRENTEAFFGQGTRLTVV.

This chain uses TRBV5-1 with TRBJ2-5; 9 bases align to TRBD2. V dropped 1 base and J dropped 5; count of bases not matched to a gene: 3. CDR1 SGHRS and CDR2 YFSETQ come from the germline V gene. The CDR3 is made up of 14 amino acids. The CDR3, as DNA: TGCGCCAGCAGCTTGTCGACTAGCGGCGAGACCCAGTACTTC. This codes for CASSLSTSGETQYF.

In its sample, this clone was seen once. The chain recombines TRBV27 with TRBJ2-7; 8 bases map to TRBD1. The CDR3 loop spans 14 amino acids. J gave up 3 bases and V 7 bases, and 8 bases lay outside the gene matches. Germline V gives CDR1 MNHEY, CDR2 SMNVEV (reference sequence). As DNA, the CDR3 is TGTGCCAGCAAACCGGGACAGGCGTACTACGAGCAGTACTTC. Translated: CASKPGQAYYEQYF.

Only one count was recorded for this clone. The chain carries TRBV4-1 and TRBJ2-5, with 7 nucleotides matching TRBD1. The germline V gene encodes CDR1 MGHRA and CDR2 YSYEKL. This CDR3 is built from 15 residues. The junction had 9 bases not matched to a gene; V was cut back by 3 bases and J by 5 bases. CDR3 DNA: TGCGCCAGCAGCCAGGGAGACAGGGATTGGGAGACCCAGTACTTC. It codes for CASSQGDRDWETQYF.

The chain couples TRBV27 to TRBJ2-1; D might be TRBD1 (6 bases). The CDR3 is 15 amino acids. Trimming took 2 bases from V and 4 from J, leaving 12 bases between them. Germline lookup yields CDR1 MNHEY and CDR2 SMNVEV (reference sequence). CDR3: CASSLESGAYNEQFF. In DNA, the CDR3 is TGTGCCAGCAGTTTAGAGTCAGGGGCTTACAATGAGCAGTTCTTC.

The chain links TRBV7-3 to TRBJ1-1; the D gene is possibly TRBD1 (5 bases). Germline V gives CDR1 SGHTA, CDR2 FQGTGA. CDR3 length: 15 amino acids. Trimming stripped 4 bases from V and 3 bases from J, with 15 bases between. CDR3 sequence: CASSSLGAGDTEAFF. The CDR3, as DNA: TGTGCCAGCAGCTCCCTAGGGGCTGGCGACACTGAAGCTTTCTTT.

The table lists this clone with a few counts. Within the sample, other DNA sequences also encode this same CDR3. V gene TRBV19 combines with J gene TRBJ2-2, with 8 bases fitting TRBD1. The CDR3 is 17 residues long. Looked up from germline, CDR1 is LNHDA and CDR2 is SQIVND (reference sequence). V lost 5 bases, J lost 3 bases, and 11 bases stayed unmatched. The CDR3 here is CASSFGPGTGYTGELFF. CDR3 bases: TGTGCCAGTAGTTTTGGGCCAGGGACAGGTTACACCGGGGAGCTGTTTTTT. The variable domain in full, with the rest retrieved from reference TRBV19 and TRBJ2-2, is DGGITQSPKYLFRKEGQNVTLSCEQNLNHDAMYWYRQDPGQGLRLIYYSQIVNDFQKGDIAEGYSVSREKKESFPLTVTSAQKNPTAFYLCASSFGPGTGYTGELFFGEGSRLTVL.

The rearrangement uses TRBV2 and TRBJ1-1, with no clear D. The CDR3 spans 14 residues. The V end was cut by 8 bases, the J end by 4 bases, with 17 bases between. CDR1 is SNHLY and CDR2 is FYNNEI in the germline V gene. The CDR3 bases are TGTGCCAGCGGAGTAAGAGGGCTGGGCACTGAAGCTTTCTTT. Its protein is CASGVRGLGTEAFF. The entire variable domain, with the rest obtained from reference TRBV2 and TRBJ1-1, is as follows: EPEVTQTPSHQVTQMGQEVILRCVPISNHLYFYWYRQILGQKVEFLVSFYNNEISEKSEIFDDQFSVERPDGSNFTLKIRSTKLEDSAMYFCASGVRGLGTEAFFGQGTRLTVV.

The gene calls are TRBV28 and TRBJ2-1; possibly TRBD2 for D (7 bases). Germline loops: CDR1 MDHEN, CDR2 SYDVKM. The CDR3 totals 15 residues. Trimming shortened V by 6 bases and J by 9 bases, and 21 bases separated the two germline ends. The CDR3 DNA follows: TGTGCCAGCAGACCCGATAGGGGGGGCCTCGTTGAGCAGTTCTTC. Protein sequence: CASRPDRGGLVEQFF.

This clone has a single count. The rearrangement links TRBV10-1 to TRBJ2-7; a weak D match, TRBD1 (5 bases). V was shortened by 3 bases and J by 5 bases, with 17 bases between the two germline ends. In germline, CDR1 is WNHNN, CDR2 SYGVQD (reference sequence). CDR3 length: 15 residues. CDR3 DNA sequence: TGCGCCAGCAGTGATCTCACAGGTTCAGGAAACGAGCAGTACTTC. Translating it yields CASSDLTGSGNEQYF.

The chain links TRBV7-6 to TRBJ1-5; TRBD1 might be the D (6 bases). The germline V gene has CDR1 SGHVS and CDR2 FNYEAQ. V was shortened by 2 bases and J by 5 bases, with 19 bases between the two germline ends. The CDR3 runs 17 residues. The CDR3 bases are TGTGCCAGCAGCTTATTCTATGGGGGCCCGTCCGATCAGCCCCAGCATTTT. This encodes CASSLFYGGPSDQPQHF.

The chain couples TRBV6-5 to TRBJ1-1; TRBD1 might be the D (6 bases). V was shortened by 1 base and J by 0 bases, with 6 bases between the two germline ends. The CDR3 is 14 residues long. Germline CDR1 is MNHEY and CDR2 is SVGAGI. DNA of the CDR3: TGTGCCAGCAGTTACTACAGGGTGAACACTGAAGCTTTCTTT. It yields the protein CASSYYRVNTEAFF.

The chain uses TRBV23-1 and TRBJ2-7, with D uncertain. TRBV23-1 is an ORF, and what it does is uncertain. V shed 0 bases and J shed 0 bases, with 9 bases lying between them. CDR3 length: 15 amino acids. The CDR3 DNA reads TGCGCCAGCAGTCAATCGGTGAGGAACTCCTACGAGCAGTACTTC. Its translation: CASSQSVRNSYEQYF.

The rearrangement uses TRBV28 and TRBJ1-2, with TRBD1 matching over 10 bases. Trimming removed 6 bases from V and 2 bases from J; junction bases left unmatched: 0. Germline loops: CDR1 MDHEN, CDR2 SYDVKM. The CDR3 extends over 13 amino acids. CDR3: CASRTGGNYGYTF. The CDR3 coding sequence is TGTGCCAGCAGGACAGGGGGCAACTATGGCTACACCTTC.

The V and J genes are TRBV9 and TRBJ2-1; D unclear. Germline loops: CDR1 SGDLS, CDR2 YYNGEE. The CDR3 contains 11 residues. The V end lost 4 bases, the J end lost 7 bases, and 6 bases lay between the germline ends. The CDR3: CASSSPNEQFF. CDR3 bases: TGTGCCAGCAGCTCCCCTAATGAGCAGTTCTTC. Based on the CDR3 plus reference TRBV9 and TRBJ2-1, the full variable domain is DSGVTQTPKHLITATGQRVTLRCSPRSGDLSVYWYQQSLDQGLQFLIQYYNGEERAKGNILERFSAQQFPDLHSELNLSSLELGDSALYFCASSSPNEQFFGPGTRLTVL.

The chain uses TRBV7-8 and TRBJ1-3; no definite D call. V was clipped by 5 bases and J by 1 base, with 12 bases between them. This CDR3 region has 15 residues. CDR1 SGHVS and CDR2 FQNEAQ come from the germline V gene. Here the CDR3 DNA reads TGTGCCAGCAGCCCCCCCGGGGATTCTGGAAACACCATATATTTT. Its translation is CASSPPGDSGNTIYF.

This chain connects TRBV30 to TRBJ1-5; D is ambiguous. This CDR3 spans 11 amino acids. Germline lookup yields CDR1 GTSNPN and CDR2 SVGIG (reference sequence). The V end lost 8 bases, the J end lost 8 bases, and 13 bases lay between the germline ends. CDR3 region: CALGVREPQHF. The CDR3, as DNA: TGTGCCCTTGGAGTGCGGGAGCCCCAGCATTTT.

The chain employs TRBV2 and TRBJ2-5; possible D gene TRBD2, 5 bases. Trimming removed 5 bases from V and 9 bases from J, with 19 bases in between. Germline-derived CDR1 and CDR2 are SNHLY and FYNNEI. The CDR3 sequence is 14 residues long. The CDR3 loop is CASSLGLGRAAQYF. As DNA, the CDR3 is TGTGCCAGCAGTCTTGGACTGGGCCGGGCGGCCCAGTACTTC.